Listed below are T cell receptor beta chains from one sample, sequenced in a study of blood T cell repertoires in COVID-19. Method: immunoSEQ multiplex PCR; TCRdb's copy keeps in-frame clones and lacks some. The sample lists fewer than 300,000 clones; 80% to 90% were seen once. The sample taken for sequencing was PBMCs or T cells enriched from blood (not recorded which). These receptors all stem from a woman aged 25 to 45 who had recovered from COVID-19. The CDR3 runs from the conserved cysteine through the conserved F or W. Rows give clone size only sometimes, using once, few, many, or a class for an expanded clone.

clone_size v_call cdr3_aa
. TRBV28 CASSLPDSTRSYEQYF
. TRBV10-3 CAISDSGTRSIYTF
. TRBV19 CASSIDFNQPQHF
. TRBV5-4 CASSLSQAYNEQFF
. TRBV24-1 CATSDFRTAPYGYTF
. TRBV7-6 CASSLGLASETQYF
. TRBV27 CASSSPGQASYEQYF
. TRBV7-8 CASSQYRAFTEAFF
. TRBV28 CASSLDLTRTGRSYEQYF
. TRBV28 CASIPGQGTYGYTF
. TRBV29-1 CSVIRGVTEAFF
. TRBV12-3/TRBV12-4 CASSLRGSGELFF
. TRBV29-1 CSGAVSERAGGAFF
once TRBV28 CASSSRDILYGYTF
. TRBV28 CASSFPNDREKLFF
. TRBV29-1 CSVEVGGTGGRTEAFF
. TRBV18 CASSPVLTGGFGNEQFF
once TRBV7-9 CASRQIPSSYNEQFF
. TRBV7-2 CASSSSFSGNTIYF
. TRBV27 CASSLKAGYYGYTF
. TRBV9 CASSVGQVYGYTF
. TRBV27 CASSLGRRSLGTEAFF
. TRBV19 CASSITGLDEKLFF
. TRBV5-1 CASSSGQEVYGYTF
. TRBV5-6 CASSSRQGLTYEQYF
. TRBV5-1 CASSLAGGDLYEQYF
. TRBV28 CASSLRGSSYNEQFF
. TRBV5-6 CASSFYGETQYF
. TRBV5-1 CASSRGLAESTDTQYF
. TRBV12-3/TRBV12-4 CASSLSNHEQFF
. TRBV6-1 CASSETHRNQPQHF
. TRBV6-6 CASSPDRGFQPQHF
once TRBV5-1 CASSATRAGYGYTF
. TRBV5-6 CASSPGQTYEAFF
. TRBV18 CASSHGPGTGRETQYF
. TRBV5-5 CASSSPGEGARFSYNSPLHF
. TRBV2 CASRENRDNEQFF
. TRBV7-9 CASSASLAGEYNEQFF
. TRBV7-2 CASSTRQGIGEQFF
. TRBV5-8 CASSPIRQGMAYEQYF
. TRBV3-1/TRBV3-2 CASRQGQGAHYGYTF
. TRBV3-1/TRBV3-2 CASSPTGGKEKLFF
. TRBV7-8 CASSLNLQGEAFF
. TRBV28 CASRVSGNWNTEAFF
once TRBV19 CASRITGTGSYEQYF
. TRBV10-3 CAISPRGGENYGYTF
once TRBV24-1 CATSEDHRGRYNEQFF
. TRBV30 CAWSGDRRNEKLFF
. TRBV11-2 CASSLARQGRSSNQPQHF
. TRBV12-3/TRBV12-4 CASSFLRIETQYF
. TRBV28 CASSKFLRDRGWATNEKLFF